One sample yielded the 18 T cell receptor beta chains listed below, sequenced in a study of blood T cell repertoires in COVID-19. Sequenced by immunoSEQ multiplex PCR; TCRdb stores in-frame clones only, minus some. The sample has fewer than 700,000 clones; around nine tenths are singletons. The sequenced material came from peripheral blood. The receptor source for this set is a woman between 45 and 60 years old with COVID-19, enrolled during active disease.

In the case of this clone: Other DNA variants within this sample encode the same CDR3. J is TRBJ1-2 and V is TRBV19, with TRBD1 matching 10 bases. The ends lost 6 bases at V and 2 bases at J; junction bases unmatched: 0. This CDR3 is built from 13 residues. Germline V lookup: CDR1 LNHDA, CDR2 SQIVND (reference sequence). CDR3 sequence reads: CASRDRGNYGYTF. The CDR3 coding sequence is TGTGCCAGTAGGGACAGGGGGAACTATGGCTACACCTTC.

V is TRBV7-6 and J is TRBJ2-1, with 10 bases aligning to TRBD2. Germline V CDR1 and CDR2: SGHVS, FNYEAQ. The CDR3 runs to 16 residues. V shed 1 base and J 5 bases; nucleotides not matched to a gene: 5. This chain's CDR3 is CASSLVGTSVDNEQFF. The CDR3 nucleotides read TGTGCCAGCAGCTTAGTGGGGACTAGCGTCGACAATGAGCAGTTCTTC.

The rearrangement links TRBV2 to TRBJ1-1; D ambiguous. This CDR3 has 14 amino acids. Deletions cut 7 bases from V and 1 base from J, with 13 bases between. Germline assignment: CDR1 SNHLY and CDR2 FYNNEI. The CDR3 nucleotides are TGTGCCAGCATGATCGAGGCCAGGAACACTGAAGCTTTCTTT. Its translation: CASMIEARNTEAFF.

The chain is built from TRBV5-5 and TRBJ2-7; a weak D match, TRBD1 (6 bases). CDR3 length: 14 amino acids. Germline V gives CDR1 SGHKS, CDR2 YYEKEE (reference sequence). Trimming cost V 4 bases and J 7 bases, with 18 bases left between them. CDR3 loop: CASSPRQDAGEQYF. The CDR3 nucleotides are TGTGCCAGCAGCCCAAGACAGGACGCGGGTGAGCAGTACTTC.

The chain joins TRBV6-5 to TRBJ1-3, with TRBD1 matching over 7 bases. The CDR3 loop spans 14 amino acids. CDR1 and CDR2 from the germline V gene are MNHEY and SVGAGI. The V gene end was trimmed by 8 bases and the J gene end by 4 bases; junction bases not matched to a gene: 8. DNA of the CDR3: TGTGCCAGCCATCGACAGGGAGTAGGAAACACCATATATTTT. It specifies CASHRQGVGNTIYF.

V is TRBV28 and J is TRBJ1-2, with TRBD1 identical over 8 bases. The CDR3 has 16 amino acids. Looked up from germline, CDR1 is MDHEN and CDR2 is SYDVKM. V was clipped by 2 bases and J by 2 bases; unmatched bases: 7. CDR3 nucleotide sequence: TGTGCCAGCAGTTTACCCCCGGGACAGGTAAACTATGGCTACACCTTC. This gives the protein CASSLPPGQVNYGYTF.

The V call is TRBV19, the J call TRBJ2-1; 11 nucleotides line up with TRBD1. Germline trimming cut 8 bases from V and 4 bases from J; bases unmatched to any gene: 7. The V gene's germline CDR1 is LNHDA and CDR2 SQIVND (reference sequence). CDR3 length: 15 amino acids. The CDR3 nucleotides read TGTGCCAGTGGTGACCGGGACAGGGGGTACAATGAGCAGTTCTTC. Translated, it gives CASGDRDRGYNEQFF.

This chain joins TRBV9 and TRBJ2-2, with D maybe TRBD2 (7 bases). With 0 bases removed from V and 6 bases from J, the gap between germline ends came to 12 bases. The CDR3 spans 15 residues. Germline V CDR1 and CDR2: SGDLS, YYNGEE. CDR3 residues: CASSVEGGDAGELFF. The DNA for the CDR3 is TGTGCCAGCAGCGTAGAAGGGGGGGATGCCGGGGAGCTGTTTTTT.

The chain employs TRBV12-3 or TRBV12-4 and TRBJ1-1; the D is unclear. Trimming left V 2 bases short and J 7 bases short, with 8 bases between. The CDR3 is 12 amino acids. The CDR3 nucleotides are TGTGCCAGCAGTTTAAGCCTGCATGAAGCTTTCTTT. This codes for CASSLSLHEAFF.

This chain joins TRBV6-5 and TRBJ2-1; 7 nucleotides agree with TRBD1. J was trimmed by 5 bases and V by 5 bases; bases with no gene match: 9. This CDR3 has 15 amino acids. Germline loops: CDR1 MNHEY, CDR2 SVGAGI. Written as DNA, the CDR3 is TGTGCCAGCAGTACCATCCGGGGACAGCACAATGAGCAGTTCTTC. Its protein is CASSTIRGQHNEQFF.

This rearrangement joins TRBV24-1 to TRBJ1-2; 7 nucleotides agree with TRBD1. V gave up 3 bases and J gave up 4 bases; unmatched junction bases: 7. The CDR3 runs to 15 residues. Germline lookup yields CDR1 KGHDR and CDR2 SFDVKD. The CDR3 DNA reads as TGTGCCACCAGTGATAATCACAGGGGTACCTATGGCTACACCTTC. It specifies CATSDNHRGTYGYTF.

The CDR3 loop reads CASSYSGGSYEQYF. The CDR3 region has the DNA TGTGCCAGCAGTTACTCTGGGGGCAGCTACGAGCAGTACTTC. This chain connects TRBV6-2 or TRBV6-3 to TRBJ2-7; TRBD1 might be the D (6 bases). Per the germline V gene, CDR1 is MNHEY and CDR2 is SVGEGT. The CDR3 runs 14 residues. Between the trimmed V and J ends, which lost 0 bases and 3 bases, there was a span of 9 bases.

The chain couples TRBV19 to TRBJ2-7; 8 nucleotides line up with TRBD2. Germline values: CDR1 LNHDA, CDR2 SQIVND (reference sequence). Trimming cost V 3 bases and J 2 bases; bases outside gene matches: 6. This CDR3 comprises 15 residues. The CDR3 nucleotides are TGTGCCAGTAGTATGTCCGGGGGGGAGACCTACGAGCAGTACTTC. Amino acid sequence: CASSMSGGETYEQYF.

The V gene is TRBV3-1 (or the pseudogene TRBV3-2), the J gene TRBJ2-7, with a possible D match to TRBD2 (6 bases). The V end was cut by 1 base, the J end by 5 bases, with 12 bases between. The CDR3 contains 14 residues. Germline assignment: CDR1 LGHDT and CDR2 YNNKEL (reference sequence). This CDR3 reads CASSQGGVLNEQYF. The CDR3 DNA follows: TGTGCCAGCAGCCAAGGCGGGGTTTTGAACGAGCAGTACTTC.

This clone came up once. This chain joins TRBV5-1 and TRBJ2-3; 7 bases are a match to TRBD1. Per the germline V gene, CDR1 is SGHRS and CDR2 is YFSETQ. This CDR3 is 15 amino acids long. V was clipped by 3 bases and J by 0 bases; unmatched bases: 4. The CDR3 region is CASSSPGQSTDTQYF. The CDR3 coding sequence is TGCGCCAGCAGCTCCCCGGGACAGAGCACAGATACGCAGTATTTT.

For the CDR3, the DNA is TGTGCCAGCAGCTTAACCGGGACAGAACTATACAATGAGCAGTTCTTC. It is translated as CASSLTGTELYNEQFF. The chain is built from TRBV13 and TRBJ2-1; 7 nucleotides match TRBD1. V gave up 2 bases and J gave up 4 bases; unmatched junction bases: 8. This CDR3 spans 16 amino acids. Germline V gene sequence: CDR1 PRHDT, CDR2 FYEKMQ (reference sequence).

The chain links TRBV11-2 to TRBJ2-7; possibly TRBD1 for D (6 bases). V was clipped by 5 bases and J by 6 bases, with 17 bases between them. Germline CDR1 SGHAT, CDR2 FQNNGV. This CDR3 comprises 14 residues. The CDR3 DNA reads TGTGCCAGCAGCCCTATCACAGGGCTCCGCGAGCAGTACTTC. It specifies CASSPITGLREQYF.

The V gene is TRBV19, the J gene TRBJ2-1, with 11 bases aligning to TRBD2. V dropped 6 bases and J dropped 4; count of bases not matched to a gene: 5. The CDR3 loop spans 15 amino acids. The germline CDR1 and CDR2 sequences are LNHDA and SQIVND (reference sequence). The CDR3 bases are TGTGCCAGTAGCAGGACTAGCGGGCCTTACAATGAGCAGTTCTTC. As protein: CASSRTSGPYNEQFF.